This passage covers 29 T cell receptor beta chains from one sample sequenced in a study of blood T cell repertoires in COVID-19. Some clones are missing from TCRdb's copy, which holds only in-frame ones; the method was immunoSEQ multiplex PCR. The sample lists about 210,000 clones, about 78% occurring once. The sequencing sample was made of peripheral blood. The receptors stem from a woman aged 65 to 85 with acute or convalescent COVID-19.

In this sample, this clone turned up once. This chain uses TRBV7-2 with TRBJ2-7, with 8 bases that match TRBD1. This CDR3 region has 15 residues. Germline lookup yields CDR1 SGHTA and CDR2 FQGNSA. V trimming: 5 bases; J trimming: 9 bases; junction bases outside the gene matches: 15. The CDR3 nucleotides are TGTGCCAGCAGCCCTGCAAGCAGGACAGGGTCTCGGCAGTACTTC. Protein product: CASSPASRTGSRQYF. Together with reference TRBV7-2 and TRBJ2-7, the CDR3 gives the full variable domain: GAGVSQSPSNKVTEKGKDVELRCDPISGHTALYWYRQSLGQGLEFLIYFQGNSAPDKSGLPSDRFSAERTGGSVSTLTIQRTQQEDSAVYLCASSPASRTGSRQYFGPGTRLTVT.

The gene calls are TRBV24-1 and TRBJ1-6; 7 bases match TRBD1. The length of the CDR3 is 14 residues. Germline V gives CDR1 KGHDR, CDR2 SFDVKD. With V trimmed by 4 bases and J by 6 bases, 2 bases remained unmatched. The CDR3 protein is CATSERGLNSPLHF. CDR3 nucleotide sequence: TGTGCCACCAGTGAAAGGGGGCTTAATTCACCCCTCCACTTT.

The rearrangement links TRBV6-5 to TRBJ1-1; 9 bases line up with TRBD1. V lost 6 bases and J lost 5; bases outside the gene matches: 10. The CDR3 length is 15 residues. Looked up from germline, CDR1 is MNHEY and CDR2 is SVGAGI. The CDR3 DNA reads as TGTGCCAGCAGAGCCTACGACAGGGGGAGGACTGAAGCTTTCTTT. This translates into CASRAYDRGRTEAFF.

CDR3 bases: TGTGCCAGCGGCCGCGGACTAGCCCCAGATACGCAGTATTTT. Its protein product is CASGRGLAPDTQYF. J is TRBJ2-3 and V is TRBV2; 8 nucleotides align to TRBD2. Germline-derived CDR1 and CDR2 are SNHLY and FYNNEI. This CDR3 region has 14 residues. The ends lost 8 bases at V and 4 bases at J; junction bases unmatched: 8.

DNA of the CDR3: TGTGCCAGCAGCCCTACCGGGACAGGGGACAATCAGCCCCAGCATTTT. Translation gives CASSPTGTGDNQPQHF. The chain employs TRBV4-2 and TRBJ1-5; 10 bases match TRBD1. Trimming cost V 4 bases and J 3 bases; bases outside gene matches: 6. The CDR3 totals 16 residues. Germline values: CDR1 LGHNA, CDR2 YNFKEQ.

CDR3 in DNA: TGTGCCAGTACCCCCGGTACAGGGGGTAGCTATGGCTACACCTTC. Encoded protein: CASTPGTGGSYGYTF. J is TRBJ1-2 and V is TRBV19; 8 nucleotides match TRBD1. There are 15 residues in the CDR3. The V gene's germline CDR1 is LNHDA and CDR2 SQIVND (reference sequence). The junction had 11 bases not matched to a gene; V was cut back by 7 bases and J by 4 bases.

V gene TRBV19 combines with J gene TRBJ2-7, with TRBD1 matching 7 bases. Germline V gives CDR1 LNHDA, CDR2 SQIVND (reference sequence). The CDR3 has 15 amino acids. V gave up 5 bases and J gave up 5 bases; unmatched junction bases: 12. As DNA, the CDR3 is TGTGCCAGTAGTCTCGGACAGGTCGATGCCCACGAGCAGTACTTC. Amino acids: CASSLGQVDAHEQYF. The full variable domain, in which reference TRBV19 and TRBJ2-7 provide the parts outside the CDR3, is DGGITQSPKYLFRKEGQNVTLSCEQNLNHDAMYWYRQDPGQGLRLIYYSQIVNDFQKGDIAEGYSVSREKKESFPLTVTSAQKNPTAFYLCASSLGQVDAHEQYFGPGTRLTVT.

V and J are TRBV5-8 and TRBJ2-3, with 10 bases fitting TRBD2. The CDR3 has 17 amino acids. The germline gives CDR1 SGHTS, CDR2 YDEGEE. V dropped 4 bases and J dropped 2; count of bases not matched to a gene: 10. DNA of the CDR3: TGTGCCAGCAGCCCCGCTGTTCTAGCGGGGGTCACAGATACGCAGTATTTT. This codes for CASSPAVLAGVTDTQYF.

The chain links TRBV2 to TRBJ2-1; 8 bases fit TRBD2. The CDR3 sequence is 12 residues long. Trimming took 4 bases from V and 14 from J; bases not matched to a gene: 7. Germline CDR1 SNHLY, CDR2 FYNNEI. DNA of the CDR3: TGTGCCAGCAGTGTCTCGGGGACTAGGGAGTTCTTC. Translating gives CASSVSGTREFF.

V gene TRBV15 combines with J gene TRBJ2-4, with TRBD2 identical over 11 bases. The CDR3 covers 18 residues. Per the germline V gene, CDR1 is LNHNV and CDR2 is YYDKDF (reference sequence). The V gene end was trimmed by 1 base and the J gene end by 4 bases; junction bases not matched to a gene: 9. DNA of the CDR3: TGTGCCACCAGCAGAGTGCGGCTAGCGGGGGGCAATAAAAACATTCAGTACTTC. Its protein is CATSRVRLAGGNKNIQYF.

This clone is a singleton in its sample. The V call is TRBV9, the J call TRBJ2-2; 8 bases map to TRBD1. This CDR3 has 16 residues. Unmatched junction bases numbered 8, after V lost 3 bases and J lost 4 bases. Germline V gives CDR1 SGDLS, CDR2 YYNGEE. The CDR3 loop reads CASSEDQTGATGELFF. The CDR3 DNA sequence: TGTGCCAGCAGCGAAGACCAGACAGGGGCCACCGGGGAGCTGTTTTTT.

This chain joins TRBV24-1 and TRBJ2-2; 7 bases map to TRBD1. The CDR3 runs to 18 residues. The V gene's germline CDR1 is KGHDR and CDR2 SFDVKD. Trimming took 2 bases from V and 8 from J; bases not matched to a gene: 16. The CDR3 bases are TGTGCCACCAGTGATTCCCCGGGCGGGTCGGGGACAGTAGGGGAGCTGTTTTTT. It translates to CATSDSPGGSGTVGELFF.

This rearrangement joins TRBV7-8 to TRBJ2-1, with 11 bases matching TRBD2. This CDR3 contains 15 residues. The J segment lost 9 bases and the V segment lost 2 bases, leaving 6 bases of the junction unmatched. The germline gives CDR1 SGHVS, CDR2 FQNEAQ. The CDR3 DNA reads TGTGCCAGCAGCTTAATAGCGGGGGGGGATGGTGAGCAGTTCTTC. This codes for CASSLIAGGDGEQFF.

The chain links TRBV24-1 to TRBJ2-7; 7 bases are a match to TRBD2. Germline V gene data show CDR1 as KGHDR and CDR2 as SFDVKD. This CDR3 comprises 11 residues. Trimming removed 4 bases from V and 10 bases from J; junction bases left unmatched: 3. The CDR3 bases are TGTGCCACCAGTGAGGGGAGGGACCAGTACTTC. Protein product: CATSEGRDQYF.

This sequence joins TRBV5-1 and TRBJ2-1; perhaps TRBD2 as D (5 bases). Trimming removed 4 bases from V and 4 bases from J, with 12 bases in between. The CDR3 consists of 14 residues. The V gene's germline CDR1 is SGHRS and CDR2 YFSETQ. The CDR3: CASSPEAGYNEQFF. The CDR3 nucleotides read TGCGCCAGCAGCCCGGAGGCGGGTTACAATGAGCAGTTCTTC.

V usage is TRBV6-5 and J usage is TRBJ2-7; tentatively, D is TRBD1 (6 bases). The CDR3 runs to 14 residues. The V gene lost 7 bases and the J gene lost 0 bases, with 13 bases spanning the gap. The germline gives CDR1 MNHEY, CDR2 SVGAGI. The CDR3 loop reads CASTNTGSSYEQYF. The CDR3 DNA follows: TGTGCCAGCACCAATACAGGGAGCTCCTACGAGCAGTACTTC.

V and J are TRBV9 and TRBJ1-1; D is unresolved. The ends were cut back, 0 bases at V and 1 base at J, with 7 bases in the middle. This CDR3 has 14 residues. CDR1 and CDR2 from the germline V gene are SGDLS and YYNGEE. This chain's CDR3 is CASSVGSGNTEAFF. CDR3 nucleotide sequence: TGTGCCAGCAGCGTAGGATCCGGGAACACTGAAGCTTTCTTT.

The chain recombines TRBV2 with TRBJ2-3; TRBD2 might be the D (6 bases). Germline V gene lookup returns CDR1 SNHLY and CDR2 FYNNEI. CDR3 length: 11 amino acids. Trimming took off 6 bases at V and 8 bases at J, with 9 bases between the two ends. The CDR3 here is CASRGGGTQYF. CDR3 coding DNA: TGTGCCAGCAGGGGGGGAGGTACGCAGTATTTT.

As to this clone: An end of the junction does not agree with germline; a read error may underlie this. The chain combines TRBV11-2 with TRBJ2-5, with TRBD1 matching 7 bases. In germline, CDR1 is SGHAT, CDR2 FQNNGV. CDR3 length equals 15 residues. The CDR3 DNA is TGTGCCAGCAGCTTATCGGGACAGATACAAGAGATCCAGTACTTC. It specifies CASSLSGQIQEIQYF. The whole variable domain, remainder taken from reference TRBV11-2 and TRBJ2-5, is EAGVAQSPRYKIIEKRQSVAFWCNPISGHATLYWYQQILGQGPKLLIQFQNNGVVDDSQLPKDRFSAERLKGVDSTLKIQPAKLEDSAVYLCASSLSGQIQEIQYFGPGTRLLVL.

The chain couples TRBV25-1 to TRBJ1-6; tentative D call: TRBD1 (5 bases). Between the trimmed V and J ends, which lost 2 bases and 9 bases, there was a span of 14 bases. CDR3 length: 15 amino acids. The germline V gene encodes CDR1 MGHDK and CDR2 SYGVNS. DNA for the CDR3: TGTGCCAGCAGTGAACCCGACGGGGGTATTTCACCCCTCCACTTT. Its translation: CASSEPDGGISPLHF.

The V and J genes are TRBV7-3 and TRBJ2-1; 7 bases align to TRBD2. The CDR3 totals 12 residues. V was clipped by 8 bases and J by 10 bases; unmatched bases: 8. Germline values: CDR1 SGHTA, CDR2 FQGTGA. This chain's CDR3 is CASGDYDREQFF. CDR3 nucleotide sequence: TGTGCCAGCGGGGACTACGACCGGGAGCAGTTCTTC.

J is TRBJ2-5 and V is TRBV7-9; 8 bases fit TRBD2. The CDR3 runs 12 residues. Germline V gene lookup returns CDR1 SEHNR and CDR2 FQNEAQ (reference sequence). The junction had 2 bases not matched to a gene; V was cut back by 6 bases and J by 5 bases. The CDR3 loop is CASRTSEETQYF. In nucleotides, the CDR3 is TGTGCCAGCAGGACTAGCGAGGAGACCCAGTACTTC. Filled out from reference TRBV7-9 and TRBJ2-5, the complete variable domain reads DTGVSQNPRHKITKRGQNVTFRCDPISEHNRLYWYRQTLGQGPEFLTYFQNEAQLEKSRLLSDRFSAERPKGSFSTLEIQRTEQGDSAMYLCASRTSEETQYFGPGTRLLVL.

The CDR3 is CASIMLAGATDTQYF. CDR3 DNA sequence: TGTGCCAGCATTATGCTAGCGGGGGCCACAGATACGCAGTATTTT. The V call is TRBV2, the J call TRBJ2-3, with 10 bases aligning to TRBD2. V lost 7 bases to trimming and J lost 2 bases; unmatched junction nucleotides: 6. The CDR3 has 15 residues. Germline CDR1 and CDR2: SNHLY and FYNNEI.

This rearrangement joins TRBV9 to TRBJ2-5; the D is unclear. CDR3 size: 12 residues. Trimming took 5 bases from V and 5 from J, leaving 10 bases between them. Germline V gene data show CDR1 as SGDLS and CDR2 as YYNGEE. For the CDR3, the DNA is TGTGCCAGCAGTACAGAGTGGGAGACCCAGTACTTC. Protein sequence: CASSTEWETQYF.

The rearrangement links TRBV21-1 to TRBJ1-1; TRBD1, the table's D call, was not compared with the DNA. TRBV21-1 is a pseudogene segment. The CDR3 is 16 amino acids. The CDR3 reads CASRGWFRGRGTEAFF. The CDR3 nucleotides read TGTGCCAGCAGAGGTTGGTTCAGGGGGCGAGGTACTGAAGCTTTCTTT.

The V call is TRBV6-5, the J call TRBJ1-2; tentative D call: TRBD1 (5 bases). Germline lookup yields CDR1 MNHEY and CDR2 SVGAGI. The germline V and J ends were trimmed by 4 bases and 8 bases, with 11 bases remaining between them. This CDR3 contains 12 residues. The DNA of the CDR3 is TGTGCCAGCAGTTCCGACCGGGGGGGCTACACCTTC. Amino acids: CASSSDRGGYTF.

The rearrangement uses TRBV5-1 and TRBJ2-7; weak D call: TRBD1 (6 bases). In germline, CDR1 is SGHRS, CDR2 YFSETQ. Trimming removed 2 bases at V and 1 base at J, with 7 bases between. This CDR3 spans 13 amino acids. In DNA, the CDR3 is TGCGCCAGCAGCTTTACAGGGTCCTACGAGCAGTACTTC. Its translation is CASSFTGSYEQYF.

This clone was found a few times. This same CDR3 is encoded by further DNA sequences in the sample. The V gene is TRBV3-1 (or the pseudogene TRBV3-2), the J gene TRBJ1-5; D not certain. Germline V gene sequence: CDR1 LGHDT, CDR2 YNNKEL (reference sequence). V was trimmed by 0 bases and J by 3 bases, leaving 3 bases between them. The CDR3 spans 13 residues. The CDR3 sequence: CASSQDLNQPQHF. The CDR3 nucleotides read TGTGCCAGCAGCCAAGATCTCAATCAGCCCCAGCATTTT.

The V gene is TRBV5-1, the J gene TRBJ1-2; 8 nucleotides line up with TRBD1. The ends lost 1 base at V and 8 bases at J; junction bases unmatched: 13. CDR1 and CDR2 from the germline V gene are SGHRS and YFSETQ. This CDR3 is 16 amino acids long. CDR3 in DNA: TGCGCCAGCAGCTTGCCGGTACAGGGGGAACGTAGCGGCTACACCTTC. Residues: CASSLPVQGERSGYTF.